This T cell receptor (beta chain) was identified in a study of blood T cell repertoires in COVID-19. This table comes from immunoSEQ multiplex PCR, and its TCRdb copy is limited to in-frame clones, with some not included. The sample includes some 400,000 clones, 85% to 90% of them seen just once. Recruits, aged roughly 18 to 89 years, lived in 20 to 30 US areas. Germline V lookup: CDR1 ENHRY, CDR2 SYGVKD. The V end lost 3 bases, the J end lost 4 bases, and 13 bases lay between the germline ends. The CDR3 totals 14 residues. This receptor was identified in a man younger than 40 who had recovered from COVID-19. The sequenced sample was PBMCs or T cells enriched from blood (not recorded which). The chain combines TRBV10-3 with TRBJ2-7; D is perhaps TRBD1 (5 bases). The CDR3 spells CAISDLGDGYEQYF. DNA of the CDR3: TGTGCCATCAGTGATCTAGGGGATGGTTACGAGCAGTACTTC.